These 23 T cell receptor beta chains came from one sample sequenced in a study of cytomegalovirus exposure and HLA in healthy donors. PCR amplification relied on 60 Vbeta primers (plus 13 Jbeta primers). Libraries were prepared by immunoSEQ multiplex PCR; TCRdb keeps only in-frame clonotypes and omits some of them. The data show 60,000 to 75,000 clones, with 55% to 75% seen just once and 12% held by the top ten. Sequenced sample: PBMCs. Receptors originate from a woman aged 40 to 55 in good health and CMV-seropositive.

This clone was seen more than once but under ten times. The V call is TRBV29-1, the J call TRBJ1-1; D perhaps matches TRBD1 (6 bases). The CDR3 totals 13 residues. Germline assignment: CDR1 SQVTM and CDR2 ANQGSEA. V lost 7 bases to trimming and J lost 1 base, with 13 bases between them. CDR3 loop: CSGSQGTNTEAFF. CDR3 nucleotides: TGCAGCGGGTCTCAGGGGACGAACACTGAAGCTTTCTTT.

The chain uses TRBV18 and TRBJ1-1, with D maybe TRBD1 (5 bases). Trimming removed 6 bases from V and 5 bases from J, with 16 bases in between. CDR3 length equals 14 residues. CDR1 KGHSH and CDR2 LQKENI come from the germline V gene. The CDR3 DNA sequence: TGTGCCAGCTCCCAAAGACAAAGGGGAACTGAAGCTTTCTTT. Translation: CASSQRQRGTEAFF.

This clone occurred a few times. V gene TRBV20-1 combines with J gene TRBJ2-1, with TRBD1 as a possible D gene (6 bases). The CDR3 extends over 11 amino acids. Between the trimmed V and J ends, which lost 6 bases and 10 bases, there was a span of 13 bases. The germline V gene encodes CDR1 DFQATT and CDR2 SNEGSKA (reference sequence). CDR3 in DNA: TGCAGTGCACGGGCGGACAGAGAGCAGTTCTTC. It encodes CSARADREQFF.

CDR3 sequence reads: CASSHVIVGPQFF. The CDR3 DNA is TGCGCCAGCAGCCACGTTATCGTTGGGCCGCAGTTCTTC. The rearrangement links TRBV4-1 to TRBJ2-1; D unclear. The germline V gene encodes CDR1 MGHRA and CDR2 YSYEKL. The CDR3 extends over 13 amino acids. V was cut by 3 bases and J by 12 bases, with 15 bases left in between.

This clone showed up many times. The J gene is TRBJ2-1, the V gene TRBV6-4, with TRBD2 matching 12 bases. V lost 6 bases and J lost 8; bases outside the gene matches: 5. CDR3 length: 14 residues. Germline V gives CDR1 MRHNA, CDR2 SNTAGT. CDR3 coding DNA: TGTGCCAGCAGCTCTAGCGGGGGGGCAGATGAGCAGTTCTTC. This codes for CASSSSGGADEQFF.

V gene TRBV11-2 combines with J gene TRBJ1-6; possibly TRBD1 for D (5 bases). This CDR3 has 14 amino acids. V dropped 5 bases and J dropped 7 bases, with 12 bases sitting between them. CDR1 and CDR2 from the germline V gene are SGHAT and FQNNGV. The CDR3 region is CASSPGLSNSPLHF. For the CDR3, the DNA is TGTGCCAGCAGCCCGGGACTGTCCAATTCACCCCTCCACTTT.

The chain uses TRBV15 and TRBJ1-5; 8 bases are shared with TRBD1. This CDR3 spans 16 amino acids. Germline V gene data show CDR1 as LNHNV and CDR2 as YYDKDF (reference sequence). Trimming took 3 bases from V and 9 from J; bases not matched to a gene: 13. The CDR3 nucleotides read TGTGCCACCAGCAGCTCCCGGGACAGGCTGTCGTGGCCCCAGCATTTT. This encodes CATSSSRDRLSWPQHF.

The gene calls are TRBV2 and TRBJ1-1; 8 bases line up with TRBD1. This CDR3 region has 14 residues. The J segment lost 1 base and the V segment lost 5 bases, leaving 3 bases of the junction unmatched. Per germline, CDR1 SNHLY and CDR2 FYNNEI. Written as DNA, the CDR3 is TGTGCCAGCAGTCCCGGGACAGGGAACACTGAAGCTTTCTTT. Protein product: CASSPGTGNTEAFF.

The chain links TRBV29-1 to TRBJ1-1; tentative D call: TRBD1 (6 bases). CDR3 size: 13 residues. Germline CDR1 reads SQVTM; CDR2 reads ANQGSEA. V dropped 7 bases and J dropped 4 bases, with 16 bases sitting between them. CDR3 in amino acids: CSAVRGAGTEAFF. CDR3 DNA sequence: TGCAGCGCCGTTCGGGGGGCCGGCACTGAAGCTTTCTTT.

The V gene is TRBV18, the J gene TRBJ1-4; D is possibly TRBD1 (6 bases). The CDR3 sequence is 14 residues long. Trimming took 0 bases from V and 8 from J, leaving 10 bases between them. Germline loops: CDR1 KGHSH, CDR2 LQKENI. CDR3 region: CASSPPGQAEKLFF. CDR3 nucleotide sequence: TGTGCCAGCTCACCACCGGGACAAGCCGAAAAACTGTTTTTT.

The chain has TRBV10-3 and TRBJ1-3, with D unresolved. Germline CDR1 and CDR2: ENHRY and SYGVKD. CDR3 size: 14 residues. The germline V and J ends were trimmed by 10 bases and 0 bases, with 13 bases remaining between them. The CDR3 bases are TGTGCCAGCAAAATAGAGAACTCTGGAAACACCATATATTTT. This sequence encodes CASKIENSGNTIYF.

This clone came up a few times. The chain has TRBV7-2 and TRBJ2-7; possibly TRBD2 for D (5 bases). The CDR3 contains 13 residues. V dropped 2 bases and J dropped 6 bases, with 11 bases sitting between them. Germline CDR1 and CDR2: SGHTA and FQGNSA. Here the CDR3 reads CASSLIARGEQYF. CDR3 sequence (DNA): TGTGCCAGCAGCTTAATAGCGAGAGGCGAGCAGTACTTC.

This clone was found once. This CDR3 is CSVGTSGRYNEQFF. The CDR3 DNA is TGCAGCGTGGGGACTAGCGGGAGATACAATGAGCAGTTCTTC. The gene calls are TRBV29-1 and TRBJ2-1, with 14 bases identical to TRBD2. The J segment lost 4 bases and the V segment lost 6 bases, leaving 2 bases of the junction unmatched. The CDR3 loop spans 14 amino acids. Germline V lookup: CDR1 SQVTM, CDR2 ANQGSEA.

J is TRBJ2-7 and V is TRBV4-2; D is perhaps TRBD2 (7 bases). Between the trimmed V and J ends, which lost 3 bases and 2 bases, there was a span of 14 bases. CDR1 is LGHNA, CDR2 YNFKEQ, per germline. The CDR3 spans 15 residues. The CDR3 region has the DNA TGTGCCAGCAGCCAGAGGGGGGGAGGGCCCTACGAGCAGTACTTC. This gives the protein CASSQRGGGPYEQYF.

The J gene is TRBJ2-3, the V gene TRBV19; TRBD1 matches 8 bases. V shed 4 bases and J 4 bases; nucleotides not matched to a gene: 1. Per the germline V gene, CDR1 is LNHDA and CDR2 is SQIVND (reference sequence). The CDR3 totals 13 residues. The CDR3 region has the DNA TGTGCCAGTAGTACGACAGGGGCAGATACGCAGTATTTT. It specifies CASSTTGADTQYF.

The CDR3 sequence: CASSSGTGNNQPQHF. CDR3 in DNA: TGTGCCAGCAGCTCGGGGACAGGGAATAATCAGCCCCAGCATTTT. This chain uses TRBV6-5 with TRBJ1-5; 9 bases map to TRBD1. The CDR3 has 15 amino acids. Per the germline V gene, CDR1 is MNHEY and CDR2 is SVGAGI. Losses at the gene ends were 6 bases for V and 4 bases for J; bases not matched to a gene: 7.

CDR3 region: CASKGGVTEAPLHF. The CDR3 DNA follows: TGTGCCAGCAAGGGGGGGGTAACGGAGGCACCCCTCCACTTT. The chain joins TRBV2 to TRBJ1-6, with a possible D match to TRBD1 (6 bases). The CDR3 is made up of 14 amino acids. Deletions cut 7 bases from V and 11 bases from J, with 18 bases between. Germline CDR1 reads SNHLY; CDR2 reads FYNNEI.

V is TRBV19 and J is TRBJ1-1, with D possibly matching TRBD1 (6 bases). The V end lost 3 bases, the J end lost 1 base, and 9 bases lay between the germline ends. This CDR3 region has 14 residues. Germline V lookup: CDR1 LNHDA, CDR2 SQIVND (reference sequence). The CDR3 DNA follows: TGTGCCAGTAGTATCCGAGGGGGGAACACTGAAGCTTTCTTT. As protein: CASSIRGGNTEAFF.

Only a few counts were recorded for this clone. This rearrangement joins TRBV11-3 to TRBJ1-1, with D uncertain. Germline V CDR1 and CDR2: SGHNT, YENEEA. The CDR3 is made up of 14 amino acids. Trimming removed 8 bases from V and 4 bases from J, with 17 bases in between. The CDR3 nucleotides are TGTGCCAGCGCAAAATCCTTAGCCTCCACTGAAGCTTTCTTT. Residues: CASAKSLASTEAFF.

V and J are TRBV11-2 and TRBJ2-7, with D uncertain. Germline V gives CDR1 SGHAT, CDR2 FQNNGV. V was pared by 1 base and J by 10 bases, with 17 bases between. The CDR3 is 14 residues long. In DNA form, the CDR3 reads TGTGCCAGCAGCTTAGGCACGGGTTTCGATAATCAGTACTTC. It specifies CASSLGTGFDNQYF.

V gene TRBV15 combines with J gene TRBJ2-7; possible D gene TRBD2, 5 bases. This CDR3 region has 14 residues. Trimming shortened V by 0 bases and J by 3 bases, and 9 bases separated the two germline ends. Germline assignment: CDR1 LNHNV and CDR2 YYDKDF (reference sequence). The CDR3 loop is CATSREPEGYEQYF. DNA for the CDR3: TGTGCCACCAGCAGAGAACCAGAGGGCTACGAGCAGTACTTC.

Written as DNA, the CDR3 is TGCGCCAGCAGCTTTACGACAGGCCGGTACGAGCAGTACTTC. The encoded protein is CASSFTTGRYEQYF. The V call is TRBV5-1, the J call TRBJ2-7; maybe TRBD1 (6 bases). Trimming took 2 bases from V and 4 from J, leaving 13 bases between them. Germline V lookup: CDR1 SGHRS, CDR2 YFSETQ. The CDR3 sequence is 14 residues long.

This rearrangement joins TRBV19 to TRBJ1-2; 9 nucleotides agree with TRBD1. CDR1 is LNHDA, CDR2 SQIVND, per germline (reference sequence). The CDR3 is 15 amino acids. Trimming cost V 6 bases and J 0 bases; bases outside gene matches: 5. In DNA form, the CDR3 reads TGTGCCAGTAGGGACAGGGGAACTTCTAACTATGGCTACACCTTC. Protein sequence: CASRDRGTSNYGYTF.